One and the same sample provided the 10 T cell receptor beta chains below, sequenced in a study of cytotoxic CD8 clonotypes in ibrutinib-treated CLL. Assay: immunoSEQ multiplex PCR; the TCRdb copy retains only in-frame clones and omits some. In the table there are around 150,000 clones, 70% to 90% of which are singletons. This material consisted of PBMCs, taken at disease progression, from a patient treated with ibrutinib. These receptors came from a human donor with chronic lymphocytic leukemia.

For this clone: Other nucleotide sequences in the sample specify the same CDR3. This chain connects TRBV18 to TRBJ1-3; D is ambiguous. Germline V gene lookup returns CDR1 KGHSH and CDR2 LQKENI. The CDR3 loop spans 13 amino acids. The germline V and J ends were trimmed by 2 bases and 1 base, with 3 bases remaining between them. Here the CDR3 reads CASSPGSGNTIYF. In DNA form, the CDR3 reads TGTGCCAGCTCACCAGGTTCTGGAAACACCATATATTTT. The variable domain in full, completed from reference TRBV18 and TRBJ1-3, reads NAGVMQNPRHLVRRRGQEARLRCSPMKGHSHVYWYRQLPEEGLKFMVYLQKENIIDESGMPKERFSAEFPKEGPSILRIQQVVRGDSAAYFCASSPGSGNTIYFGEGSWLTVV.

This chain links TRBV6-1 with TRBJ2-1; TRBD2 is a possible D gene (5 bases). The CDR3 has 15 amino acids. The germline V and J ends were trimmed by 7 bases and 2 bases, with 15 bases remaining between them. Germline CDR1 and CDR2: MNHNS and SASEGT. The CDR3 nucleotides are TGTGCCAGCACCCTCCGGAGCGGCGCCTACAATGAGCAGTTCTTC. Translating gives CASTLRSGAYNEQFF.

The chain couples TRBV4-2 to TRBJ2-2; TRBD2 agrees at 15 bases. Germline V gene lookup returns CDR1 LGHNA and CDR2 YNFKEQ. The CDR3 runs 23 residues. V gave up 0 bases and J gave up 2 bases; unmatched junction bases: 16. The CDR3 region has the DNA TGTGCCAGCAGCCAAGATGCTAGAGGACTAGCGGGAGGGCCTATTTCAAACACCGGGGAGCTGTTTTTT. This codes for CASSQDARGLAGGPISNTGELFF.

With respect to this clone: The same CDR3 is also encoded by other DNA sequences in this sample. The chain joins TRBV27 to TRBJ2-1; D remains unclear. V was shortened by 2 bases and J by 2 bases, with 7 bases between the two germline ends. The CDR3 is 14 residues long. Germline V gene lookup returns CDR1 MNHEY and CDR2 SMNVEV (reference sequence). The CDR3 is CASSLGGTYNEQFF. CDR3 DNA sequence: TGTGCCAGCAGTTTAGGCGGTACCTACAATGAGCAGTTCTTC.

This sequence joins TRBV4-3 and TRBJ1-1; no clear D gene. CDR1 is LGHNA and CDR2 is YSLEER in the germline V gene. V lost 5 bases, J lost 4 bases, and 20 bases lay in between. CDR3 size: 16 residues. The chain's CDR3 is CASSDGVGSESTEAFF. In DNA form, the CDR3 reads TGCGCCAGCAGCGACGGCGTGGGCTCCGAGAGCACTGAAGCTTTCTTT.

Comments on this clone: One base away lies a much larger clone, so this may be a sequencing read error. Different DNA sequences within this sample yield the same CDR3. The CDR3 DNA reads as TGTGCCAGCAGCTTGGGTAGCAATCAGCCCCAGCATTTT. Encoded protein: CASSLGSNQPQHF. The chain recombines TRBV5-6 with TRBJ1-5; no firm D call. Looked up from germline, CDR1 is SGHDT and CDR2 is YYEEEE. Trimming cost V 0 bases and J 0 bases, with 1 base left between them. The CDR3 is made up of 13 amino acids.

This clone was counted only a few times. This rearrangement joins TRBV30 to TRBJ1-1; D is unclear. Trimming took 0 bases from V and 1 from J, leaving 6 bases between them. Germline V lookup: CDR1 GTSNPN, CDR2 SVGIG (reference sequence). The CDR3 contains 13 residues. The CDR3 protein is CAWSVQRNTEAFF. As DNA, the CDR3 is TGTGCCTGGAGTGTACAGCGGAACACTGAAGCTTTCTTT.

The V call is TRBV6-1, the J call TRBJ2-2, with D possibly TRBD2 on 6 matching bases. This CDR3 is built from 16 residues. Trimming removed 4 bases at V and 8 bases at J, with 20 bases between. Germline V gives CDR1 MNHNS, CDR2 SASEGT. The CDR3 loop reads CASSAIGGFALGELFF. CDR3 in DNA: TGTGCCAGCAGTGCTATCGGAGGGTTCGCCCTTGGGGAGCTGTTTTTT.

V gene TRBV11-3 combines with J gene TRBJ2-3; 16 positions agree with TRBD2. V trimming: 5 bases; J trimming: 6 bases; junction bases outside the gene matches: 14. The CDR3 runs to 19 residues. CDR1 and CDR2 (germline): SGHNT, YENEEA. As DNA, the CDR3 is TGTGCCAGCAGCCCAACAAAGGGACTAGCGGGAGGGCCATCGGATACGCAGTATTTT. The encoded protein is CASSPTKGLAGGPSDTQYF.

V and J are TRBV2 and TRBJ2-7; D perhaps matches TRBD1 (6 bases). CDR1 is SNHLY and CDR2 is FYNNEI in the germline V gene. CDR3 length equals 14 residues. V was shortened by 6 bases and J by 1 base, with 13 bases between the two germline ends. CDR3 sequence reads: CASRGRGFSYEQYF. The CDR3 DNA reads as TGTGCCAGCAGGGGCAGGGGTTTTTCCTACGAGCAGTACTTC. Full variable domain (rest looked up from reference TRBV2 and TRBJ2-7): EPEVTQTPSHQVTQMGQEVILRCVPISNHLYFYWYRQILGQKVEFLVSFYNNEISEKSEIFDDQFSVERPDGSNFTLKIRSTKLEDSAMYFCASRGRGFSYEQYFGPGTRLTVT.